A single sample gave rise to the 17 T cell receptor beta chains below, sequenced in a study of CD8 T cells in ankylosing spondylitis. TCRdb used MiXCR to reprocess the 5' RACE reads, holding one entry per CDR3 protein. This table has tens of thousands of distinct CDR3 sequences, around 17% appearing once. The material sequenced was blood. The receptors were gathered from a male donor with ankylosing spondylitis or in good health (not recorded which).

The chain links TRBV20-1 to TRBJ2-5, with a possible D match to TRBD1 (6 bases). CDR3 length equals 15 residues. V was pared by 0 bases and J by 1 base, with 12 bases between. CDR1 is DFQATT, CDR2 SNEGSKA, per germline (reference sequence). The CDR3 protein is CSARDVGQIQETQYF. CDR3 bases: TGCAGTGCTAGAGATGTTGGACAGATCCAAGAGACCCAGTACTTC.

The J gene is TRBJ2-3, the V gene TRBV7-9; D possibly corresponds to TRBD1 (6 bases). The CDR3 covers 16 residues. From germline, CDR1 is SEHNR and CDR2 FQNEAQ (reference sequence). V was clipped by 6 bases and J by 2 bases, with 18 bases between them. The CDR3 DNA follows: TGTGCCAGCAGAAAAACGTGGGGGCAAGTCACAGATACGCAGTATTTT. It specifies CASRKTWGQVTDTQYF. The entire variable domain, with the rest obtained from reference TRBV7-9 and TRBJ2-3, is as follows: DTGVSQNPRHKITKRGQNVTFRCDPISEHNRLYWYRQTLGQGPEFLTYFQNEAQLEKSRLLSDRFSAERPKGSFSTLEIQRTEQGDSAMYLCASRKTWGQVTDTQYFGPGTRLTVL.

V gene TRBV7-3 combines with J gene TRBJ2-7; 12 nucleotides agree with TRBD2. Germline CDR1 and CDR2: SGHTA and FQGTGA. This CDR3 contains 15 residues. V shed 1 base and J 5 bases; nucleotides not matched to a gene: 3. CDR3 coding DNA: TGTGCCAGCAGCTTAAGACTAGCGGGAGACAACGAGCAGTACTTC. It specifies CASSLRLAGDNEQYF.

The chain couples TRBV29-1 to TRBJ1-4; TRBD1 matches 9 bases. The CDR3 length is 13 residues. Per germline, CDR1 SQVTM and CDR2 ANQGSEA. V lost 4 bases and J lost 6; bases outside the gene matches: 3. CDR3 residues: CSVVGQGDEKLFF. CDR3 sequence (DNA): TGCAGCGTTGTGGGACAGGGCGATGAAAAACTGTTTTTT.

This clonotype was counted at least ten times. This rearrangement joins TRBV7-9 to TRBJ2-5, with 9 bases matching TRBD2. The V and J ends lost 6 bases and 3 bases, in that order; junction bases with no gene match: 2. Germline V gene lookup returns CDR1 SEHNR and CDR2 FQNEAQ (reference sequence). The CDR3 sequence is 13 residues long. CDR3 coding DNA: TGTGCCAGCAGACTAGCGGGCGAAGAGACCCAGTACTTC. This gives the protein CASRLAGEETQYF.

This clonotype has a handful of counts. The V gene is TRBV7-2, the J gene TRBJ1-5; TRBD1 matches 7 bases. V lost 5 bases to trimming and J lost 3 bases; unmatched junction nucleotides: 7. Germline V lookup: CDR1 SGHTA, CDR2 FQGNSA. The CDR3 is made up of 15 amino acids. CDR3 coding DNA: TGTGCCAGCAGCCCGTCGACAGGGACCAATCAGCCCCAGCATTTT. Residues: CASSPSTGTNQPQHF.

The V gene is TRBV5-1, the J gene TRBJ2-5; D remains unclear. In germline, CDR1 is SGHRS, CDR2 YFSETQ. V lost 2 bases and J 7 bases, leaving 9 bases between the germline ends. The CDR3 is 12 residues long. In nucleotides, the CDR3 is TGCGCCAGCAGCTTTTCGACGGGGACCCAGTACTTC. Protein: CASSFSTGTQYF.

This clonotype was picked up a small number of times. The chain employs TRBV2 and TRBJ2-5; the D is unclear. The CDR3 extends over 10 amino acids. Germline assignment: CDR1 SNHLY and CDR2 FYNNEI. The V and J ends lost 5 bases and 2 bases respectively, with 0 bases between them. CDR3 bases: TGTGCCAGCAGTCAAGAGACCCAGTACTTC. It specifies CASSQETQYF.

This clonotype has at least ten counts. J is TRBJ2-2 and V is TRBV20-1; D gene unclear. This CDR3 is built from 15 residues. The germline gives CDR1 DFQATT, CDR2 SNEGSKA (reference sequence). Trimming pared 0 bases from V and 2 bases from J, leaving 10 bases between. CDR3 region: CSARDGRRNTGELFF. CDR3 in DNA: TGCAGTGCTAGAGATGGTCGGAGAAACACCGGGGAGCTGTTTTTT.

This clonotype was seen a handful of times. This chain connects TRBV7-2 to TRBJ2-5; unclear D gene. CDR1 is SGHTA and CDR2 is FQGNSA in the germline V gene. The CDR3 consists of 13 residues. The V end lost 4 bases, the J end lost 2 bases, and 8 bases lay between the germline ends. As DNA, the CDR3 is TGTGCCAGCAGCTGGGCAGAACAAGAGACCCAGTACTTC. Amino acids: CASSWAEQETQYF.

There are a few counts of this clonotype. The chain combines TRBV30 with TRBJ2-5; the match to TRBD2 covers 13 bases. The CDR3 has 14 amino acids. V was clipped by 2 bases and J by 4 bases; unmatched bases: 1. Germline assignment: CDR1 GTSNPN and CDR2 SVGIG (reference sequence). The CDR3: CAWSWTSGRETQYF. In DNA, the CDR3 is TGTGCCTGGAGTTGGACTAGCGGGAGAGAGACCCAGTACTTC.

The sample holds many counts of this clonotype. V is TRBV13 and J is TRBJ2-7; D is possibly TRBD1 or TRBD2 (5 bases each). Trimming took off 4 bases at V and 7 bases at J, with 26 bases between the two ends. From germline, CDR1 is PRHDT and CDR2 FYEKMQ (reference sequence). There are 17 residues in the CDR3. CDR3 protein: CASSSPRQRGELGEQYF. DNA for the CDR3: TGTGCCAGCAGCTCCCCGCGGCAAAGAGGGGAATTGGGTGAGCAGTACTTC.

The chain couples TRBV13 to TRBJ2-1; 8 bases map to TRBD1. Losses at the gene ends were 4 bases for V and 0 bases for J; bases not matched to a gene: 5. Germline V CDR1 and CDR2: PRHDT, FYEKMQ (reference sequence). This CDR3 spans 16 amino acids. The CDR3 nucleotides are TGTGCCAGCAGCTGGGACAGGCTAGGCTCCTACAATGAGCAGTTCTTC. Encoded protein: CASSWDRLGSYNEQFF.

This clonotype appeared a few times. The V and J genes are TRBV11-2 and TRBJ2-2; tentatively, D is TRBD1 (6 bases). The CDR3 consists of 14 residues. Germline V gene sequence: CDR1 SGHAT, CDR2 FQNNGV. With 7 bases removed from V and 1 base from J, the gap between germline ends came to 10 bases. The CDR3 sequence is CASTKGVNTGELFF. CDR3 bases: TGTGCCAGCACAAAGGGGGTGAACACCGGGGAGCTGTTTTTT.

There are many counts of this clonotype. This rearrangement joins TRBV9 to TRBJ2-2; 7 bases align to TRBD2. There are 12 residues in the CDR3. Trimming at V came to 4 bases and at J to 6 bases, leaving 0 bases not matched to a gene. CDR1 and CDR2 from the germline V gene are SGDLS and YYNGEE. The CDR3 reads CASSRGAGELFF. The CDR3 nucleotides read TGTGCCAGCAGCCGGGGGGCCGGGGAGCTGTTTTTT.

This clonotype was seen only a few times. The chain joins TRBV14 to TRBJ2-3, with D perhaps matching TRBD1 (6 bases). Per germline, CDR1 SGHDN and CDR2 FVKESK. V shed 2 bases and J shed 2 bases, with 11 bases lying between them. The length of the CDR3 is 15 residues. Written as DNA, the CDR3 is TGTGCCAGCAGCCAAAGCAGGGGTGACACAGATACGCAGTATTTT. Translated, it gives CASSQSRGDTDTQYF.

CDR3 coding DNA: TGTGCCAGCAGCTTAGCGTACAGCTCTGGAAACACCATATATTTT. This gives the protein CASSLAYSSGNTIYF. The rearrangement links TRBV7-8 to TRBJ1-3; D is unclear. CDR3 length equals 15 residues. CDR1 is SGHVS, CDR2 FQNEAQ, per germline. The V and J ends lost 0 bases and 0 bases respectively, with 6 bases between them.